The clone carrying this TCR beta chain has just a few counts. The sample belongs to a study of T cells after yellow fever vaccination. TCRdb analysed the 5' RACE reads with MiXCR anew, one entry per CDR3 protein. The repertoire includes some 670,000 distinct CDR3 sequences, roughly 12% of them detected once, and about 16% sits in the top ten. Germline assignment: CDR1 SGHTA and CDR2 FQGNSA. Between the trimmed V and J ends, which lost 2 bases and 0 bases, there was a span of 8 bases. CDR3 length: 15 residues. The sample here was PBMCs, taken on the day of the yellow fever booster vaccination. The V call is TRBV7-2, the J call TRBJ2-1; TRBD2 might be the D (5 bases). This receptor was identified in a man aged 25 to 40 who received the YFV17D yellow fever vaccine. CDR3 sequence: CASSLTGNSYNEQFF. CDR3 coding DNA: TGTGCCAGCAGCTTAACGGGGAACTCCTACAATGAGCAGTTCTTC.